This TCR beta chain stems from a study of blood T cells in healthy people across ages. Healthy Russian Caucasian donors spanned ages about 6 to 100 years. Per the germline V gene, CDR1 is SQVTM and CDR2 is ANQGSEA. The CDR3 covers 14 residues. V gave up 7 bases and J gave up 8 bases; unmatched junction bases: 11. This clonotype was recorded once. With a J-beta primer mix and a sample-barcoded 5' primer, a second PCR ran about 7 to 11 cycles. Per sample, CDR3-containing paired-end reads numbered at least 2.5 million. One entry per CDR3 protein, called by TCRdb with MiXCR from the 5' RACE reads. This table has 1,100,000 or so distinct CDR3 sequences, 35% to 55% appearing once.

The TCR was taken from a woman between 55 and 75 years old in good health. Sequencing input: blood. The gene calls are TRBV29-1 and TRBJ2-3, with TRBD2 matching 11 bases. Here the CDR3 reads CSASGTSGASTQYF. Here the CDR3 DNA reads TGCAGCGCTTCCGGGACTAGCGGTGCAAGTACGCAGTATTTT.